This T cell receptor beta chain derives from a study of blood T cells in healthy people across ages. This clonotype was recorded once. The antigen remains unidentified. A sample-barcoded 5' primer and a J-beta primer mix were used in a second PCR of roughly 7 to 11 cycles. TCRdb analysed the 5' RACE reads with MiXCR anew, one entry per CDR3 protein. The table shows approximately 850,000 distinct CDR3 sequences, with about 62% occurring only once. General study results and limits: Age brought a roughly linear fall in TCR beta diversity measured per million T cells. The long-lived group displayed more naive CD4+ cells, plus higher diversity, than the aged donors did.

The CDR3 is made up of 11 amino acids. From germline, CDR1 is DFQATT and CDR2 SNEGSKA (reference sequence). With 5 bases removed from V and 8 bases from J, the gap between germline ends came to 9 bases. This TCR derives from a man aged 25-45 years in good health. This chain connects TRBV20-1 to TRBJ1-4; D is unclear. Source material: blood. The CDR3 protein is CSAQSDEKLFF. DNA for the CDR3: TGCAGTGCTCAAAGCGACGAAAAACTGTTTTTT.